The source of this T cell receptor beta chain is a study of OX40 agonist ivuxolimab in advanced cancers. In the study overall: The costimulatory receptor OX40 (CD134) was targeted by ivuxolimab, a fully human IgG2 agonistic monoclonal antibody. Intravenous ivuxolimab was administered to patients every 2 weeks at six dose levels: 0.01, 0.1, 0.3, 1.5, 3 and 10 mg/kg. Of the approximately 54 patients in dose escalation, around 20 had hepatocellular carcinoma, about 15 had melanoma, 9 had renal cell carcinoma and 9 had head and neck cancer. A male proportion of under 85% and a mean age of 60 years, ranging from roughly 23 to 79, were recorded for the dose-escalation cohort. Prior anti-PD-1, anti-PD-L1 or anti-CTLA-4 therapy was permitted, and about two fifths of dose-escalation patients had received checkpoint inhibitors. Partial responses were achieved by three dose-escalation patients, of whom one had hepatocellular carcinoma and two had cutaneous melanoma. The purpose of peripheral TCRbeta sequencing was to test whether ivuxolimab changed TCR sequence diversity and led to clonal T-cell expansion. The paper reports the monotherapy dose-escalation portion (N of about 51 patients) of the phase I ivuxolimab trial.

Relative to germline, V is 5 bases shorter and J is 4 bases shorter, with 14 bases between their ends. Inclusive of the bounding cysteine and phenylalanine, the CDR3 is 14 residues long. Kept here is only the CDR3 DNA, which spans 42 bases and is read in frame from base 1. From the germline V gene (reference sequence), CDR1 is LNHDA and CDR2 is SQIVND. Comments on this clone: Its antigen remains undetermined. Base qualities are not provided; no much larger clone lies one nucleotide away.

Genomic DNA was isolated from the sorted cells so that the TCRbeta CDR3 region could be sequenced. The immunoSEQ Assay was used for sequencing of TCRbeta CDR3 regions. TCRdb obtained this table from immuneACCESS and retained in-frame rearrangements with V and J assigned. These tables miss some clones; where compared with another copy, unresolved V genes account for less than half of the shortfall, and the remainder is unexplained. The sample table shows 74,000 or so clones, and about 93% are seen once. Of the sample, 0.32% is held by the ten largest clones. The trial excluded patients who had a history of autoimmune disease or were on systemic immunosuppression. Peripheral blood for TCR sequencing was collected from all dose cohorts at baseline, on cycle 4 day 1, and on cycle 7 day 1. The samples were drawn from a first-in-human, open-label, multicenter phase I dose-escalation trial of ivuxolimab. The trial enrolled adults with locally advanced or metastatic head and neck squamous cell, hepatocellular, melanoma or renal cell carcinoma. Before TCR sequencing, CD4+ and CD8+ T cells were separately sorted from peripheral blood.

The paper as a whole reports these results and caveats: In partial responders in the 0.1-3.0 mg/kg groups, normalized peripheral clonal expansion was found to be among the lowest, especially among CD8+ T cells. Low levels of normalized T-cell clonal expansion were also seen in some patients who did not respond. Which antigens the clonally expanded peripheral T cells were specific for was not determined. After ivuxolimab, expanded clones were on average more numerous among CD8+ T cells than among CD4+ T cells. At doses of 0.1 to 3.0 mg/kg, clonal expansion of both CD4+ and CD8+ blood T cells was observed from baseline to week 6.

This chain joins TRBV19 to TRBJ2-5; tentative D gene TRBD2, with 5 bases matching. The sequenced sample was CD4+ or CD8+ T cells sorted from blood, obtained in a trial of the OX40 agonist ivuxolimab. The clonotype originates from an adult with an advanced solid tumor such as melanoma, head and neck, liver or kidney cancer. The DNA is TGTGCCAGTAGTGCTCTGGGAGCGCCAGAGACCCAGTACTTC. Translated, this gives CASSALGAPETQYF.